This passage covers 24 T cell receptor beta chains from one sample sequenced in a study of breast tumors, draining lymph nodes, adjacent tissues. TCRdb fed the multiplex PCR reads into MiXCR, producing one record per CDR3 protein. The sample includes about 230,000 distinct CDR3 sequences, about 30% seen only once; the top ten take over 1.1%. The lymph nodes were axillary draining lymph nodes from breast cancer patients. Sequencing input: axillary lymph node tissue. The receptor source for this set is a female donor with breast cancer. Some clones in this sample may be carry-over from other donors' samples.

The table lists this clonotype with many counts. The genes are TRBV7-8 and TRBJ2-6; D ambiguous. Trimming took off 1 base at V and 4 bases at J, with 8 bases between the two ends. The CDR3 is 15 amino acids. CDR1 and CDR2 (germline): SGHVS, FQNEAQ. CDR3: CASSLERLGANVLTF. The CDR3 DNA reads TGTGCCAGCAGCTTAGAGAGGCTGGGGGCCAACGTCCTGACTTTC.

Concerning this clonotype itself: A much larger clonotype is one base distant, so this may be a read error. The rearrangement uses TRBV20-1 and TRBJ2-1; 9 bases are shared with TRBD2. With 5 bases clipped from V and 7 bases from J, the junction kept 12 bases outside the gene matches. Germline V gives CDR1 DFQATT, CDR2 SNEGSKA (reference sequence). There are 15 residues in the CDR3. In DNA form, the CDR3 reads TGCAGTGCTGCCCAGGCGAGCGGGAGGAGTAATGAGCAGTTCTTC. Its translation: CSAAQASGRSNEQFF.

J is TRBJ1-5 and V is TRBV10-3, with TRBD1 matching over 8 bases. This CDR3 spans 15 amino acids. V lost 3 bases to trimming and J lost 0 bases; unmatched junction nucleotides: 1. The V gene's germline CDR1 is ENHRY and CDR2 SYGVKD. The CDR3 here is CAISDGTGSNQPQHF. The CDR3 region has the DNA TGTGCCATCAGTGACGGGACAGGTAGCAATCAGCCCCAGCATTTT.

This clonotype was picked up a small number of times. The V and J genes are TRBV6-5 and TRBJ1-4; 10 positions match TRBD1. Germline lookup yields CDR1 MNHEY and CDR2 SVGAGI. V shed 5 bases, J shed 6 bases, and the junction held 15 bases outside the gene matches. The CDR3 consists of 18 residues. CDR3 DNA: TGTGCCAGCAGTCACCATCCCGGGACAGGGGCCTTCTATGAAAAACTGTTTTTT. It encodes CASSHHPGTGAFYEKLFF.

This clonotype was seen at least ten times. The J gene is TRBJ2-7, the V gene TRBV7-2; no firm D call. The CDR3 is 13 residues long. V was trimmed by 1 base and J by 2 bases, leaving 6 bases between them. Germline V CDR1 and CDR2: SGHTA, FQGNSA. CDR3 in DNA: TGTGCCAGCAGCTTAGAGGGTACCTACGAGCAGTACTTC. Its translation: CASSLEGTYEQYF.

V usage is TRBV20-1 and J usage is TRBJ2-7; 9 bases map to TRBD1. The CDR3 spans 16 residues. V was clipped by 1 base and J by 6 bases; unmatched bases: 13. Germline V gene sequence: CDR1 DFQATT, CDR2 SNEGSKA (reference sequence). CDR3 sequence reads: CSARGNPRTGDSEQYF. In nucleotides, the CDR3 is TGCAGTGCTAGAGGTAACCCTAGGACAGGGGACTCCGAGCAGTACTTC.

This clonotype came up many times. The chain uses TRBV6-2 or TRBV6-3 and TRBJ1-6; 7 bases are a match to TRBD1. Germline V gene sequence: CDR1 MNHEY, CDR2 SVGEGT. The CDR3 runs to 15 residues. With V trimmed by 2 bases and J by 9 bases, 7 bases remained unmatched. The CDR3 protein is CASSYVHRGRSPLHF. Written as DNA, the CDR3 is TGTGCCAGCAGTTACGTTCACAGGGGCCGTTCACCCCTCCACTTT.

In its sample, this clonotype was seen many times. This chain connects TRBV3-1 to TRBJ2-1, with D maybe TRBD2 (5 bases). V was trimmed by 6 bases and J by 3 bases, leaving 15 bases between them. From germline, CDR1 is LGHDT and CDR2 YNNKEL (reference sequence). CDR3 length: 15 residues. The CDR3 loop is CASSFSGNVYNEQFF. CDR3 in DNA: TGTGCCAGCAGTTTCAGCGGAAACGTCTACAATGAGCAGTTCTTC.

A few counts support this clonotype. A much larger clone lies one base from this, so it may be a read error. The chain carries TRBV11-2 and TRBJ2-7; possible D gene TRBD1, 6 bases. V was trimmed by 8 bases and J by 6 bases, leaving 17 bases between them. The CDR3 is 13 residues long. Germline-derived CDR1 and CDR2 are SGHAT and FQNNGV. The CDR3 nucleotides are TGTGCCAGCGGCCCCGCAGGGGTCGGCGAGCAGTACTTC. This encodes CASGPAGVGEQYF.

This chain joins TRBV12-3 or TRBV12-4 and TRBJ2-3; tentatively, D is TRBD1 or TRBD2 (5 bases each). The CDR3 runs to 15 residues. V was cut by 6 bases and J by 1 base, with 14 bases left in between. The CDR3 protein is CASRPGPGGTDTQYF. The CDR3 coding sequence is TGTGCCAGCAGACCAGGGCCCGGGGGCACAGATACGCAGTATTTT.

The genes are TRBV12-3 or TRBV12-4 and TRBJ2-3, with TRBD2 matching over 11 bases. V trimming: 5 bases; J trimming: 11 bases; junction bases outside the gene matches: 18. CDR3 length equals 17 residues. The CDR3 region is CASSESIAGGTVNEQYF. The CDR3 DNA sequence: TGTGCCAGCAGTGAATCGATAGCGGGAGGGACTGTAAATGAGCAGTATTTT.

As to this clonotype: Sequence at one end of the junction differs from germline and may be a read error. This rearrangement joins TRBV4-2 to TRBJ1-2; D gene unclear. Germline V gene lookup returns CDR1 LGHNA and CDR2 YNFKEQ. The CDR3 loop spans 14 amino acids. CDR3 region: CASSQDRPNYGCTF. CDR3 nucleotide sequence: TGTGCCAGCAGCCAAGACAGACCTAACTATGGCTGCACCTTC.

This clonotype occurred a few times. It may be a read error: a sequence one base away is much more abundant. This chain links TRBV7-9 with TRBJ1-2; no reliable D call. The CDR3 loop spans 12 amino acids. The V end was cut by 5 bases, the J end by 0 bases, with 4 bases between. CDR1 SEHNR and CDR2 FQNEAQ come from the germline V gene (reference sequence). The CDR3: CASSPANYGYTF. The CDR3 DNA is TGTGCCAGCAGCCCGGCTAACTATGGCTACACCTTC.

The V and J genes are TRBV19 and TRBJ1-5; D call uncertain. The V and J ends lost 3 bases and 11 bases respectively, with 17 bases between them. The germline V gene encodes CDR1 LNHDA and CDR2 SQIVND (reference sequence). This CDR3 is built from 14 residues. The CDR3: CASSIRRVQETQHF. CDR3 in DNA: TGTGCCAGTAGTATTAGGCGGGTACAAGAGACCCAGCATTTT.

This chain links TRBV9 with TRBJ1-3; D possibly corresponds to TRBD1 (5 bases). This CDR3 contains 14 residues. The V end was cut by 0 bases, the J end by 4 bases, with 8 bases between. Germline values: CDR1 SGDLS, CDR2 YYNGEE. The CDR3 reads CASSVAGKGNTIYF. The CDR3 DNA sequence: TGTGCCAGCAGCGTAGCAGGGAAGGGAAACACCATATATTTT.

In this sample, this clonotype turned up once. A read error is likely, as this CDR3 ends without the conserved phenylalanine or tryptophan. The rearrangement uses TRBV2 and TRBJ2-4, with 8 bases matching TRBD2. V was pared by 6 bases and J by 0 bases, with 4 bases of the junction left unmatched. Per germline, CDR1 SNHLY and CDR2 FYNNEI. CDR3 length: 15 residues. The CDR3 DNA follows: TGTGCCAGCAGCGGAGCGGGGGTAGCCAAAAACATTCAGTACCTC. This translates into CASSGAGVAKNIQYL.

This clonotype was seen at least ten times. The chain carries TRBV12-3 or TRBV12-4 and TRBJ1-5, with a weak D call TRBD1 (5 bases). This CDR3 has 14 residues. The ends were cut back, 6 bases at V and 4 bases at J, with 13 bases in the middle. The CDR3 nucleotides read TGTGCCAGCAGGAAAGGGACGTATAATCAGCCCCAGCATTTT. Its translation is CASRKGTYNQPQHF.

This clonotype was observed at least ten times. The chain carries TRBV19 and TRBJ2-2; possibly TRBD1 or TRBD2 for D (6 bases each). This CDR3 is built from 16 residues. Trimming removed 5 bases at V and 3 bases at J, with 16 bases between. Germline V lookup: CDR1 LNHDA, CDR2 SQIVND (reference sequence). CDR3 protein: CASSSARDTYTGELFF. DNA for the CDR3: TGTGCCAGTAGTTCTGCGCGGGACACTTACACCGGGGAGCTGTTTTTT.

V gene TRBV10-2 combines with J gene TRBJ2-5, with 8 bases aligning to TRBD1. The J segment lost 4 bases and the V segment lost 3 bases, leaving 7 bases of the junction unmatched. This CDR3 spans 15 amino acids. Germline loops: CDR1 WSHSY, CDR2 SAAADI. The CDR3 loop reads CASSEGRTGLETQYF. As DNA, the CDR3 is TGCGCCAGCAGTGAAGGGCGGACAGGGTTAGAGACCCAGTACTTC.

In its sample, this clonotype was seen many times. This chain joins TRBV12-3 or TRBV12-4 and TRBJ2-7, with TRBD1 identical over 10 bases. Unmatched junction bases numbered 7, after V lost 7 bases and J lost 4 bases. The CDR3 is made up of 14 amino acids. The CDR3: CASKRQGARYEQYF. In DNA, the CDR3 is TGTGCCAGCAAGCGACAGGGGGCTCGGTACGAGCAGTACTTC.

As concerns this clonotype: A much larger clone lies a single base off, so this may be a read error. The gene calls are TRBV20-1 and TRBJ2-7, with 7 bases that match TRBD1. With V trimmed by 0 bases and J by 4 bases, 9 bases remained unmatched. Per germline, CDR1 DFQATT and CDR2 SNEGSKA (reference sequence). The CDR3 totals 15 residues. The CDR3 bases are TGCAGTGCTAGAGATCTCAGGGGGTCAACATACGAGCAGTACTTC. Translating gives CSARDLRGSTYEQYF.

This clonotype has just a few counts. It may be a read error: a sequence one base away is much more abundant. This chain uses TRBV5-1 with TRBJ2-7; 9 positions agree with TRBD1. The V gene's germline CDR1 is SGHRS and CDR2 YFSETQ. The CDR3 extends over 15 amino acids. DNA for the CDR3: TGCGCCAGCAGCGTACCGGGACAGGGAACGGCCGAGCAGTCCTTC. This gives the protein CASSVPGQGTAEQSF.

Many counts were recorded for this clonotype. The chain links TRBV5-1 to TRBJ1-5, with D unclear. Trimming took off 0 bases at V and 3 bases at J, with 7 bases between the two ends. CDR3 length equals 14 residues. Germline V CDR1 and CDR2: SGHRS, YFSETQ. This CDR3 reads CASSLGGYNQPQHF. As DNA, the CDR3 is TGCGCCAGCAGCTTGGGCGGATACAATCAGCCCCAGCATTTT.

Remarks on this clonotype: This clone may be a read error of a much larger clone one base away. The chain uses TRBV5-6 and TRBJ1-3, with 9 bases matching TRBD1. This CDR3 region has 16 residues. Looked up from germline, CDR1 is SGHDT and CDR2 is YYEEEE. V lost 4 bases, J lost 4 bases, and 9 bases stayed unmatched. DNA for the CDR3: TGTGCCAGCAGCGGGGACAGGGCCGATGGCGGAAACACCATATATTTT. This encodes CASSGDRADGGNTIYF.